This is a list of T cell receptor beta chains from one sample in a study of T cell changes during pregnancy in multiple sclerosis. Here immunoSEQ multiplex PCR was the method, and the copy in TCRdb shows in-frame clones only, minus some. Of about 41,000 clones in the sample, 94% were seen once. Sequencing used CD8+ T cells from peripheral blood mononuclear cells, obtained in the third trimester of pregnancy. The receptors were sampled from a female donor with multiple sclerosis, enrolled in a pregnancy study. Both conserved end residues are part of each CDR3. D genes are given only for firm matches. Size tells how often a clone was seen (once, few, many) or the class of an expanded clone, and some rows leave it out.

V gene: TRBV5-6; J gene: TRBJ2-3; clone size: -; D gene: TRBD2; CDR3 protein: CASSRWGGTTDTQYF; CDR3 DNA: TGTGCCAGCAGCCGATGGGGGGGGACCACAGATACGCAGTATTTT
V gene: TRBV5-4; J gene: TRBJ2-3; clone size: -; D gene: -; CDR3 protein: CASSFRTDSTDTQYF; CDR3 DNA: TGTGCCAGCAGCTTTAGAACTGATAGCACAGATACGCAGTATTTT
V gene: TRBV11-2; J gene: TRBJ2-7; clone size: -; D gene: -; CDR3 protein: CASSSLAEGEQYF; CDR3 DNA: TGTGCCAGCAGCTCCCTAGCTGAGGGCGAGCAGTACTTC
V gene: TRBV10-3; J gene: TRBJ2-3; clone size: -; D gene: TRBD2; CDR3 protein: CAISESRASGTYTDTQYF; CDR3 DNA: TGTGCCATCAGTGAGTCGAGGGCTAGCGGGACCTACACAGATACGCAGTATTTT
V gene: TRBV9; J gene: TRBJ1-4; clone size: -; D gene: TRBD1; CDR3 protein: CASSSGQGDEKLFF; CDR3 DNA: TGTGCCAGCAGCTCGGGACAGGGGGATGAAAAACTGTTTTTT
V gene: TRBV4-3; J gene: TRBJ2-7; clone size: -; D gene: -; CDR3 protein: CASSQGRGSYEQYF; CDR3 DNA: TGCGCCAGCAGCCAAGGTAGGGGATCCTACGAGCAGTACTTC
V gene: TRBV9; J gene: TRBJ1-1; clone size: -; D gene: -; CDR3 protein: CASSEWDIGTEAFF; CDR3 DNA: TGTGCCAGCAGCGAATGGGACATCGGGACTGAAGCTTTCTTT
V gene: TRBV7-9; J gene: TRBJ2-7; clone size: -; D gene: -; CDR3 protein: CASRAGSSYEQYF; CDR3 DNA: TGTGCCAGCAGAGCCGGGTCCTCCTACGAGCAGTACTTC
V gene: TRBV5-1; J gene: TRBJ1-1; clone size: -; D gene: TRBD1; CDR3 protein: CASSYHRGTEAFF; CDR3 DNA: TGCGCCAGCAGCTACCACAGGGGCACTGAAGCTTTCTTT
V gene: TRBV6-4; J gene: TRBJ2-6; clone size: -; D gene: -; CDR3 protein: CASSDSGGSGANVLTF; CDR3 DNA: TGTGCCAGCAGTGACTCAGGGGGCTCTGGGGCCAACGTCCTGACTTTC
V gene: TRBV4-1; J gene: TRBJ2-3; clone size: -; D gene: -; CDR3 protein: CASSHPRSTDTQYF; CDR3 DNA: TGCGCCAGCAGCCACCCCAGGAGCACAGATACGCAGTATTTT
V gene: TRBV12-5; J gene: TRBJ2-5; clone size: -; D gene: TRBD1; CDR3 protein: CASGEGTGRLETQYF; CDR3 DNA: TGTGCTAGTGGGGAGGGGACAGGGAGATTGGAGACCCAGTACTTC
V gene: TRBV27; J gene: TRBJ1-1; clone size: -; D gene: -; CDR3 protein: CASSSLGVGGNLEAFF; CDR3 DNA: TGTGCCAGCAGTTCCCTCGGGGTGGGCGGCAACCTTGAAGCTTTCTTT
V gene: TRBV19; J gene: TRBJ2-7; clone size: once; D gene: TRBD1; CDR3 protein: CASSQDRGWEQYF; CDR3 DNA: TGTGCCAGTAGTCAGGACAGGGGTTGGGAGCAGTACTTC
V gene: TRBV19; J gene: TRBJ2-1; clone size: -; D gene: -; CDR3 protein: CASSIAGYNEQFF; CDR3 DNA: TGTGCCAGTAGTATAGCGGGGTACAATGAGCAGTTCTTC
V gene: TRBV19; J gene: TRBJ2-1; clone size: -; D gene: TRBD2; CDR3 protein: CASSTYSGSLYNEQFF; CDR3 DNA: TGTGCCAGTAGTACCTACAGCGGGAGCCTTTACAATGAGCAGTTCTTC
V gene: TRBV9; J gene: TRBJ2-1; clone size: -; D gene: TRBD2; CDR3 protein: CASSLGLPYNEQFF; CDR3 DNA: TGTGCCAGCAGCTTGGGACTACCGTACAATGAGCAGTTCTTC